Here is one T cell receptor (beta chain) with its context. Its antigen is unknown. Germline V lookup: CDR1 MDHEN, CDR2 SYDVKM. The trim removed 3 bases at V and 2 bases at J, leaving 10 bases unmatched. The CDR3 has 18 residues. This entry is derived from a study of cytomegalovirus exposure and HLA in healthy donors. Overall study findings and caveats: A later analysis found common viral pathogens apparently linked to several of the most significant clusters.

Vbeta (60) and Jbeta (13) primers were used in the PCR. The protocol was immunoSEQ multiplex PCR, while the TCRdb copy is restricted to in-frame clones and leaves out a portion. The table includes approximately 91,000 clones, under 75% detected once. The rearrangement links TRBV28 to TRBJ2-3; 11 positions match TRBD2. Sequencing input: PBMCs. The sequence derives from a female donor in good health and CMV-seronegative. The CDR3 region has the DNA TGTGCCAGCAGTTTCGGTACTAGCGGGAGCTGGATCACAGATACGCAGTATTTT. Translation: CASSFGTSGSWITDTQYF.